This T cell receptor (beta chain) stems from a study of OX40 agonist ivuxolimab in advanced cancers. In the study overall: Enrollees could have had prior anti-PD-1, anti-PD-L1 or anti-CTLA-4 therapy, which 35% to 40% had received.

The V and J ends lost 4 bases and 2 bases respectively, with 10 bases between them. This CDR3 is 14 amino acids long. The data were produced by immunoSEQ multiplex PCR, yet TCRdb's version contains in-frame clones alone and is incomplete. Among 17,000 or so clones listed, roughly 89% were seen once. The chain employs TRBV6-7 and TRBJ2-3; D is ambiguous. TRBV6-7 is an ORF, and what it does is uncertain. This clonotype originated in an adult with an advanced solid tumor such as melanoma, head and neck, liver or kidney cancer. The specimen comprised CD4+ or CD8+ T cells sorted from blood, sampled in a trial of the OX40 agonist ivuxolimab. Written as DNA, the CDR3 is TGTGCCAGCAGTTGGACGCAACCCACAGATACGCAGTATTTT. This encodes CASSWTQPTDTQYF.